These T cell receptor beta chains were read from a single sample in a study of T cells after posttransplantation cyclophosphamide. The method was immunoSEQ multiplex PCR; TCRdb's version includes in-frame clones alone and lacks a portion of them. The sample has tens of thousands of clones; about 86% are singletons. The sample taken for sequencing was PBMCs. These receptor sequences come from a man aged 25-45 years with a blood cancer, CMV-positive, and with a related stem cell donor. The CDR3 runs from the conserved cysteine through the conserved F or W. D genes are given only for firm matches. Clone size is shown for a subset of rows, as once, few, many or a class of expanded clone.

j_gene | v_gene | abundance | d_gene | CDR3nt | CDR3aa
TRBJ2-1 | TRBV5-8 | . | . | TGTGCCAGCAGCTTAGGGGTGCGGCGGGACGCCAATGAGCAGTTCTTC | CASSLGVRRDANEQFF
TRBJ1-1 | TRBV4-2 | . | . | TGTGCCAGCAGCCAGATCGGCGGGAACACTGAAGCTTTCTTT | CASSQIGGNTEAFF
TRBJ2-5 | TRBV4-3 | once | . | TGCGCCAGCAGCCAAGTCTTCACGGGAGTAGAGACCCAGTACTTC | CASSQVFTGVETQYF
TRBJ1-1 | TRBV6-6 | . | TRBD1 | TGTGCCAGCAGTTCGACAGGGGAGAACACTGAAGCTTTCTTT | CASSSTGENTEAFF
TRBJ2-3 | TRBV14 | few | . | TGTGCCAGCAGCCAAAACCTCGGCGGGTATAGCACAGATACGCAGTATTTT | CASSQNLGGYSTDTQYF
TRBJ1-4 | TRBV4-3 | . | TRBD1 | TGCGCCAGCAGCCAAATTCAGGGGGGCGAAAAACTGTTTTTT | CASSQIQGGEKLFF
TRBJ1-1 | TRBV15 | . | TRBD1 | TGTGCCACCAGGGTAGGACAGGGCGGTGAAGCTTTCTTT | CATRVGQGGEAFF
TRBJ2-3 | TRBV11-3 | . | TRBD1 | TGTGCCAGCAGCTTAGGTCAGGGGGCAGATACGCAGTATTTT | CASSLGQGADTQYF
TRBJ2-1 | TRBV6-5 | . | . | TGTGCCAGCAGCGACCCGGGGGATTTAAGGAATGAGCAGTTCTTC | CASSDPGDLRNEQFF
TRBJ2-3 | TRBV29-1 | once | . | TGCAGCGGGACTGGTTATACGCAGTATTTT | CSGTGYTQYF
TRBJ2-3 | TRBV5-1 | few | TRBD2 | TGCGCCAGCAGTACTGGGACTAGCGGTAAATATACCACAGATACGCAGTATTTT | CASSTGTSGKYTTDTQYF
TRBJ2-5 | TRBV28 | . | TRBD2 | TGTGCCAGCAGCTCCGGGACTAGCGGGAGCCGAGGGACCCAGTACTTC | CASSSGTSGSRGTQYF
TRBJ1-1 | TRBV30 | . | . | TGTGCCTGGTGGCAGCCGGGCACTGAAGCTTTCTTT | CAWWQPGTEAFF
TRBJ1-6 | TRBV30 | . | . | TGTGCCTGGAGACAGCTGAGCTCCTATAATTCACCCCTCCACTTT | CAWRQLSSYNSPLHF
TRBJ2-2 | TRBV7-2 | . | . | TGTGCCAGCAGCACAGGGAACACCGGGGAGCTGTTTTTT | CASSTGNTGELFF
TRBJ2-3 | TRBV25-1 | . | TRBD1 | TGTGCCAGCAGGCGGGACAGGGGGATTGAGTGGAGTCAGGAAACGCAGTATTTT | CASRRDRGIEWSQETQYF
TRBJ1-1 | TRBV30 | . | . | TGTGCCTGGTTGCAGGGAATCAACACTGAAGCTTTCTTT | CAWLQGINTEAFF
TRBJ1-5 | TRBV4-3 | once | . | TGCGCCAGCAGCCAAAAATTCCCCCGCAGGGGAAGTCAGCCCCAGCATTTT | CASSQKFPRRGSQPQHF
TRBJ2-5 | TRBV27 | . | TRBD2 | TGTGCCAGCAGTCTGGGACTAGCGGGAGGGCCCTCGTATGGGACCCAGTACTTC | CASSLGLAGGPSYGTQYF
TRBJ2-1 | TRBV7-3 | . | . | TGTGCCAGCAGCTCCGAGAGGGCGTCCAATGAGCAGTTCTTC | CASSSERASNEQFF
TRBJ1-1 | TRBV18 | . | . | TGTGCCAGCTCAGGTCGGGAGAACACTGAAGCTTTCTTT | CASSGRENTEAFF